This T cell receptor beta chain was found in a study of graft-versus-host responses after intestinal transplantation (dated by TCRdb to the early 2020s). As for the study more broadly: Recipients received multivisceral, liver-intestinal, or isolated intestinal transplants. A peak of at least 4% donor T cells among recipient peripheral blood mononuclear cells was the definition used for donor T cell macrochimerism. A cohort of about 25 intestinal transplant recipients, including one retransplant, was enrolled, and a few patients lacking pretransplant specimens were excluded. Samples from a few later patients were sequenced in-house on an Illumina MiSeq with MiXCR processing rather than by the commercial service. To identify alloreactive clones, pre-transplant mixed lymphocyte reaction products were sequenced and then compared with unstimulated pre-transplant donor and recipient T cells. After intestinal transplantation, graft-versus-host and host-versus-graft alloreactive T cell clones in the graft, circulation and bone marrow were tracked using bulk TCR-beta CDR3 sequencing. Every recipient was given anti-thymocyte globulin induction, followed by around three years of maintenance tacrolimus and steroids. General conclusions and limits of the study: High GvH to HvG T cell clonal ratios were observed in the allografts of patients with donor T cell macrochimerism. GvH clones were detected in recipient bone marrow, and some of these GvH clones were observed earlier in ileal mucosa or blood, consistent with an intestinal mucosal origin. Early after transplant, declines in HvG clones were associated with peak levels of circulating GvH clones. The relatively low number and heterogeneity of intestinal transplant patients limited the conclusions.

Per the publication, the time point label means: cells obtained before transplantation from donor or recipient. CD3+CD4+ and CD3+CD8+ populations were FACS-sorted from unstimulated pre-transplant donor and recipient cells taken from spleen or lymph nodes. To prepare the library, the immunoSEQ multiplex PCR assay was applied. For most patients, genomic DNA was isolated with the Qiagen DNeasy Blood and Tissue Kit and shipped frozen to Adaptive Biotechnologies for TCR sequencing. For most patients, genomic DNA was subjected to high-throughput TCR-beta CDR3 sequencing by Adaptive Biotechnologies. On the study's bioinformatics: TCR sequencing data for around 20 patients were retrieved from Adaptive's ImmunoSEQ software; three other patients were processed with MiXCR and VDJtools. CD4 versus CD8 sorting errors were corrected by removing sequences found in both subsets at a frequency ratio below 5:1. CDR3 nucleotide sequences shared between donor and recipient were removed because their origin could not be assigned. Alloreactive clones required at least 2-fold expansion over unstimulated cells and minimum CFSE-low frequency of 0.002% (template counts) or 0.001% (read counts). Mappable clones were those detected in sequenced pre-transplant spleen, lymph node, or MLR CFSE-low populations of the donor or recipient. The cumulative frequency of alloreactive clones was calculated as a percentage of all sequences, weighted by copy number. Not all clones reach the TCRdb copy of this immuneACCESS table, which keeps in-frame sequences only. Checked studies attribute under half of the gap to unresolved V genes and leave the rest unexplained. V and J calls and clone size are copied from that table; D and trimming were computed from the DNA. The sample table contains more than 80,000 clones; only one count was recorded for around 89% of them. Around 0.3% of the sample goes to the ten largest clones.

Trimming at the junction amounts to 7 bases on V and 2 bases on J, and the germline ends lie 24 bases apart. The CDR3 contains 17 residues, cysteine and phenylalanine counted. The only DNA kept is the CDR3, 51 bases in frame from the first base. Based on the germline V gene, the CDR1 and CDR2 sequences are SGHTA and FQGNSA. To note about this clone: The antigen it binds to is not known. Qualities for individual bases were not recorded, and no much larger clone is one base off.

The input for sequencing was unstimulated CD4+ T cells sorted from spleen or lymph node cells, taken before transplant. In this chain, TRBV7-2 is recombined with TRBJ2-7; a tentative D match to TRBD1 spans 7 bases. The clonotype comes from a human donor who was the organ donor for an intestinal transplant. The DNA reads as follows: TGTGCCAGCAACCCTAGGGGTGGGGGGACAGTTACCTACGAGCAGTACTTC. This encodes CASNPRGGGTVTYEQYF.